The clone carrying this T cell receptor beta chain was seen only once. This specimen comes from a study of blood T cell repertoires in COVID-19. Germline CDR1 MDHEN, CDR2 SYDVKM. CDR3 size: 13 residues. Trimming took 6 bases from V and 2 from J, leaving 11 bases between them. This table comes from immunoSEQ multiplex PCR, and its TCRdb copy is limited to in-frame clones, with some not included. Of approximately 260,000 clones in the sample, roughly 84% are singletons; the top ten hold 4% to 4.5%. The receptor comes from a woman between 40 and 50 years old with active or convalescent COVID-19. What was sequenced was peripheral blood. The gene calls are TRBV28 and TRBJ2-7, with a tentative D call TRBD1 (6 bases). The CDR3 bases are TGTGCCAGCAGAATAGGACAGACCTACGAGCAGTACTTC. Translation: CASRIGQTYEQYF.